Below are 30 T cell receptor beta chains sequenced from a single sample in a study of blood T cells in healthy people across ages. Next came a second PCR, run for about 7 to 12 cycles, which used a sample-barcoded 5' primer along with a J-beta primer mix. TCRdb re-called the 5' RACE reads with MiXCR, one entry per CDR3 protein. The sample shows some 710,000 distinct CDR3 sequences, around 50% of them seen only once. Input material: blood. Source of these receptors: a man older than 75 in good health.

The chain combines TRBV29-1 with TRBJ2-7; D not certain. CDR1 SQVTM and CDR2 ANQGSEA come from the germline V gene. The V end was cut by 4 bases, the J end by 6 bases, with 16 bases between. This CDR3 region has 13 residues. The CDR3 loop reads CSVGPVLKGEQYF. CDR3 coding DNA: TGCAGCGTTGGCCCGGTGCTAAAGGGCGAGCAGTACTTC.

This rearrangement joins TRBV7-9 to TRBJ1-6; D is undetermined. The CDR3 totals 14 residues. The germline V gene encodes CDR1 SEHNR and CDR2 FQNEAQ (reference sequence). Between the trimmed V and J ends, which lost 5 bases and 5 bases, there was a span of 10 bases. The CDR3 loop is CASSLWQNNSPLHF. The CDR3 region has the DNA TGTGCCAGCAGCCTATGGCAGAATAATTCACCCCTCCACTTT.

This rearrangement joins TRBV7-3 to TRBJ2-1, with TRBD2 matching over 11 bases. This CDR3 contains 17 residues. CDR1 and CDR2 from the germline V gene are SGHTA and FQGTGA. V lost 1 base to trimming and J lost 5 bases; unmatched junction nucleotides: 7. DNA for the CDR3: TGTGCCAGCAGCTTAAATCCGGGGACTAGCGGTAACAATGAGCAGTTCTTC. Its protein product is CASSLNPGTSGNNEQFF. Variable domain in full (rest from reference TRBV7-3 and TRBJ2-1): GAGVSQTPSNKVTEKGKYVELRCDPISGHTALYWYRQSLGQGPEFLIYFQGTGAADDSGLPNDRFFAVRPEGSVSTLKIQRTERGDSAVYLCASSLNPGTSGNNEQFFGPGTRLTVL.

The rearrangement joins TRBV29-1 to TRBJ1-1; D remains ambiguous. Germline lookup yields CDR1 SQVTM and CDR2 ANQGSEA. The CDR3 extends over 13 amino acids. V dropped 6 bases and J dropped 1 base, with 12 bases sitting between them. DNA for the CDR3: TGCAGCGTCCATGGGGTCTCGAACACTGAAGCTTTCTTT. This gives the protein CSVHGVSNTEAFF.

This clonotype was observed a single time. This chain joins TRBV9 and TRBJ2-1, with TRBD2 matching over 10 bases. J gave up 10 bases and V 4 bases, and 23 bases lay outside the gene matches. The CDR3 is made up of 19 amino acids. The germline gives CDR1 SGDLS, CDR2 YYNGEE. In nucleotides, the CDR3 is TGTGCCAGCAGCCCCGGTTCAGGGGTCCTAGCGGGAGATAGGGACGAGCAGTTCTTC. This translates into CASSPGSGVLAGDRDEQFF.

The V and J genes are TRBV2 and TRBJ2-2, with TRBD1 identical over 9 bases. CDR1 is SNHLY and CDR2 is FYNNEI in the germline V gene. The CDR3 is 15 residues long. V lost 5 bases to trimming and J lost 6 bases; unmatched junction nucleotides: 7. The CDR3 bases are TGTGCCAGCAGTCCTAACAGGGGGCGATCCGGGGAGCTGTTTTTT. Amino acids: CASSPNRGRSGELFF.

Only a few counts were recorded for this clonotype. V and J are TRBV5-6 and TRBJ2-5; D gene uncertain. V was clipped by 4 bases and J by 1 base, with 8 bases between them. The CDR3 extends over 13 amino acids. Germline V gives CDR1 SGHDT, CDR2 YYEEEE. This CDR3 reads CASSVATQETQYF. In DNA form, the CDR3 reads TGTGCCAGCAGCGTTGCTACCCAAGAGACCCAGTACTTC.

The chain uses TRBV5-1 and TRBJ1-6; D perhaps matches TRBD1 (5 bases). Trimming removed 6 bases from V and 10 bases from J, with 17 bases in between. CDR3 length equals 14 residues. The germline gives CDR1 SGHRS, CDR2 YFSETQ. This CDR3 is CASTLRRGDSPLHF. CDR3 in DNA: TGCGCCAGCACCCTTCGCAGAGGGGACTCACCCCTCCACTTT.

CDR3 in DNA: TGTGCCAGCAGCTACGGACTGCTTGGTAGGCATGAGCAGTTCTTC. Amino acid sequence: CASSYGLLGRHEQFF. The chain carries TRBV7-2 and TRBJ2-1; D perhaps matches TRBD2 (5 bases). Germline V gives CDR1 SGHTA, CDR2 FQGNSA. V lost 4 bases, J lost 8 bases, and 18 bases lay in between. This CDR3 has 15 residues.

This rearrangement joins TRBV19 to TRBJ1-6; D perhaps matches TRBD1 (5 bases). This CDR3 region has 13 residues. V was cut by 10 bases and J by 4 bases, with 11 bases left in between. Germline V gene data show CDR1 as LNHDA and CDR2 as SQIVND (reference sequence). CDR3 amino acids: CATGGGYNSPLHF. CDR3 coding DNA: TGTGCCACCGGCGGGGGGTATAATTCACCCCTCCACTTT.

The chain couples TRBV18 to TRBJ1-3; TRBD1 is a possible D gene (5 bases). Trimming shortened V by 3 bases and J by 1 base, and 10 bases separated the two germline ends. The germline V gene has CDR1 KGHSH and CDR2 LQKENI. This CDR3 contains 15 residues. CDR3 sequence reads: CASSPPGTSGNTIYF. The CDR3, as DNA: TGTGCCAGCTCACCCCCGGGGACGTCTGGAAACACCATATATTTT.

The genes are TRBV29-1 and TRBJ1-1, with D hard to call. CDR1 SQVTM and CDR2 ANQGSEA come from the germline V gene. Trimming cost V 3 bases and J 11 bases, with 13 bases left between them. There are 11 residues in the CDR3. CDR3 DNA: TGCAGCGTTGATTTGGCCGGGAGGGCTTTCTTT. This translates into CSVDLAGRAFF.

This clonotype was seen more than once but under ten times. The chain employs TRBV10-3 and TRBJ1-5, with 7 bases matching TRBD1. In germline, CDR1 is ENHRY, CDR2 SYGVKD. V shed 4 bases and J 2 bases; nucleotides not matched to a gene: 2. The CDR3 length is 14 residues. DNA for the CDR3: TGTGCCATCAGTGGACAGGGAGGCAATCAGCCCCAGCATTTT. This encodes CAISGQGGNQPQHF.

This chain uses TRBV20-1 with TRBJ1-4; 7 bases are a match to TRBD1. Germline CDR1 reads DFQATT; CDR2 reads SNEGSKA (reference sequence). The CDR3 consists of 19 residues. Germline trimming cut 2 bases from V and 2 bases from J; bases unmatched to any gene: 17. Here the CDR3 DNA reads TGCAGTGCTAGATCAAAGCTGGGACAGATCCTAACTACTAATGAAAAACTGTTTTTT. This translates into CSARSKLGQILTTNEKLFF.

The chain couples TRBV7-9 to TRBJ2-7; 7 bases are a match to TRBD2. The CDR3 sequence is 14 residues long. The V gene's germline CDR1 is SEHNR and CDR2 FQNEAQ (reference sequence). J was trimmed by 5 bases and V by 6 bases; bases with no gene match: 10. In DNA form, the CDR3 reads TGTGCCAGCAGAAATGATGTCGCGGGGGACGAGCAGTACTTC. As protein: CASRNDVAGDEQYF.

The gene calls are TRBV4-2 and TRBJ2-6; 8 positions agree with TRBD2. Losses at the gene ends were 0 bases for V and 2 bases for J; bases not matched to a gene: 12. The CDR3 covers 20 residues. CDR1 and CDR2 from the germline V gene are LGHNA and YNFKEQ. The CDR3 DNA reads TGTGCCAGCAGCCAAGATCACCGCGGGGGGCTGCGTCCTGGGGCCAACGTCCTGACTTTC. Encoded protein: CASSQDHRGGLRPGANVLTF.

This clonotype was seen at least ten times. V usage is TRBV28 and J usage is TRBJ2-3; no reliable D call. The CDR3 contains 14 residues. V lost 3 bases and J lost 5, with 12 bases in between. The germline CDR1 and CDR2 sequences are MDHEN and SYDVKM. The CDR3: CASSLAPGVDTQYF. DNA of the CDR3: TGTGCCAGCAGTTTGGCCCCTGGTGTAGATACGCAGTATTTT.

V usage is TRBV6-5 and J usage is TRBJ2-3; no clear D gene. Per germline, CDR1 MNHEY and CDR2 SVGAGI. Between the trimmed V and J ends, which lost 0 bases and 3 bases, there was a span of 10 bases. The CDR3 has 15 amino acids. The CDR3 spells CASSYSRASTDTQYF. The CDR3 nucleotides read TGTGCCAGCAGTTACTCCCGGGCTAGTACAGATACGCAGTATTTT.

A remark on this clonotype: A read error may account for a junction end that differs from germline. The rearrangement uses TRBV5-5 and TRBJ2-3, with TRBD1 matching 12 bases. This CDR3 is built from 14 residues. CDR1 and CDR2 (germline): SGHKS, YYEKEE (reference sequence). The CDR3 spells CAGSGGTGGDTQYF. Written as DNA, the CDR3 is TGTGCCGGCAGCGGAGGGACAGGGGGCGATACGCAGTATTTT.

The chain combines TRBV5-1 with TRBJ2-3; 9 nucleotides line up with TRBD2. Per the germline V gene, CDR1 is SGHRS and CDR2 is YFSETQ. The CDR3 has 17 residues. The V gene end was trimmed by 4 bases and the J gene end by 6 bases; junction bases not matched to a gene: 15. The CDR3 is CASSPRSGGRAADTQYF. As DNA, the CDR3 is TGCGCCAGCAGCCCGCGTTCAGGCGGGAGGGCCGCGGATACGCAGTATTTT.

V is TRBV7-2 and J is TRBJ1-1, with D possibly matching TRBD1 (5 bases). CDR1 and CDR2 (germline): SGHTA, FQGNSA. The CDR3 is 13 residues long. V lost 5 bases to trimming and J lost 1 base, with 8 bases between them. The DNA of the CDR3 is TGTGCCAGCAGCGAGGGACCGAACACTGAAGCTTTCTTT. Translating it yields CASSEGPNTEAFF.

This chain connects TRBV20-1 to TRBJ2-3, with 7 positions matching TRBD2. The germline CDR1 and CDR2 sequences are DFQATT and SNEGSKA (reference sequence). Trimming removed 5 bases from V and 10 bases from J; junction bases left unmatched: 9. This CDR3 is built from 12 residues. The CDR3 sequence: CSAGVGLEAQYF. The CDR3 coding sequence is TGCAGTGCTGGAGTCGGACTAGAAGCGCAGTATTTT.

This clonotype has a count of ten or more. The chain is built from TRBV2 and TRBJ2-1; no definite D call. Germline V CDR1 and CDR2: SNHLY, FYNNEI. The ends were cut back, 4 bases at V and 8 bases at J, with 9 bases in the middle. This CDR3 has 12 amino acids. The chain's CDR3 is CASSVFGDEQFF. CDR3 DNA: TGTGCCAGCAGTGTCTTTGGCGATGAGCAGTTCTTC.

The chain uses TRBV7-2 and TRBJ2-5; D uncertain. The CDR3 runs to 13 residues. Germline V CDR1 and CDR2: SGHTA, FQGNSA. Trimming cost V 1 base and J 2 bases, with 5 bases left between them. CDR3 DNA sequence: TGTGCCAGCAGCTTAGTTCAGCAAGAGACCCAGTACTTC. The encoded protein is CASSLVQQETQYF.

V usage is TRBV7-9 and J usage is TRBJ2-7; 9 nucleotides line up with TRBD1. V lost 5 bases to trimming and J lost 5 bases; unmatched junction nucleotides: 7. The CDR3 is made up of 14 amino acids. The V gene's germline CDR1 is SEHNR and CDR2 FQNEAQ (reference sequence). CDR3 amino acids: CASSPGGTGNEQYF. The CDR3 DNA is TGTGCCAGCAGCCCAGGGGGGACAGGGAACGAGCAGTACTTC.

On this clonotype itself: This may be a read error: a much more frequent sequence differs by one nucleotide. J is TRBJ2-3 and V is TRBV28; 7 nucleotides align to TRBD2. The CDR3 totals 15 residues. Per the germline V gene, CDR1 is MDHEN and CDR2 is SYDVKM. V lost 5 bases, J lost 5 bases, and 10 bases stayed unmatched. CDR3 bases: TGTGCCAGCAGTGCCCTCGGGACTACCGGAGATACGCAGTATTTT. This translates into CASSALGTTGDTQYF.

The sample holds a few counts of this clonotype. One end of the junction does not line up with germline, which may come from a read error. The chain recombines TRBV7-2 with TRBJ1-6; TRBD1 matches at 9 bases. This CDR3 has 15 residues. The germline V gene has CDR1 SGHTA and CDR2 FQGNSA. The CDR3 nucleotides are TGTGCCAGCAGCTTGGACAGGGGACGTAATTCACCCCCCCACTTT. The encoded protein is CASSLDRGRNSPPHF.

The chain is built from TRBV20-1 and TRBJ2-2; possibly TRBD2 for D (5 bases). V dropped 0 bases and J dropped 8 bases, with 7 bases sitting between them. The CDR3 extends over 12 amino acids. The V gene's germline CDR1 is DFQATT and CDR2 SNEGSKA (reference sequence). The CDR3 nucleotides are TGCAGTGCTAGAGAGGGAGATGGGGAGCTGTTTTTT. It translates to CSAREGDGELFF.

In nucleotides, the CDR3 is TGTGCTAGTGGTTTAGCGCGAACGGGCGGGAGTGAATCTGGGGCCAACGTCCTGACTTTC. This encodes CASGLARTGGSESGANVLTF. The chain uses TRBV12-5 and TRBJ2-6; 7 bases are shared with TRBD2. This CDR3 spans 20 amino acids. Per germline, CDR1 LGHNT and CDR2 FRNRAP. Trimming removed 3 bases from V and 1 base from J; junction bases left unmatched: 15. Full variable domain (remainder filled in from reference TRBV12-5 and TRBJ2-6): DARVTQTPRHKVTEMGQEVTMRCQPILGHNTVFWYRQTMMQGLELLAYFRNRAPLDDSGMPKDRFSAEMPDATLATLKIQPSEPRDSAVYFCASGLARTGGSESGANVLTFGAGSRLTVL.

In this sample, this clonotype turned up many times. The chain employs TRBV3-1 and TRBJ2-1; TRBD2 is a possible D gene (5 bases). V shed 0 bases and J shed 7 bases, with 16 bases lying between them. Per the germline V gene, CDR1 is LGHDT and CDR2 is YNNKEL (reference sequence). CDR3 length: 16 residues. CDR3: CASSQDRGLIRNEQFF. DNA for the CDR3: TGTGCCAGCAGCCAAGATCGAGGGCTAATCCGAAATGAGCAGTTCTTC.